The 4 T cell receptor beta chains given below trace back to one sample, sequenced in a study of tumor-infiltrating lymphocytes in primary liver carcinoma. Total RNA (approximately 450 ng) served as template for TCR beta cDNA synthesis primed by a constant-region primer. Nested multiplex PCR, run for three rounds with slightly modified ARM-PCR, yielded TCR beta libraries. The study ran its first two PCR rounds for about 11 cycles each, using TRBV1-TRBV30 forward primers and a C-beta reverse primer. In TCRdb, the multiplex PCR reads were re-called with MiXCR into one record per CDR3 protein. The sample includes just over 300,000 distinct CDR3 sequences, roughly three fifths of them seen just once. They got blood RNA out of unsorted whole blood and also pulled out germline DNA. Sequencing was done on a sample of peripheral blood. The receptors were sampled from a woman aged 25-40 years with primary liver carcinoma and hepatitis B virus infection.

This clonotype was counted between two and nine times. This chain links TRBV4-1 with TRBJ1-2; D ambiguous. The V gene's germline CDR1 is MGHRA and CDR2 YSYEKL. V shed 4 bases and J shed 5 bases, with 23 bases lying between them. This CDR3 spans 17 amino acids. CDR3 amino acids: CASSRNYLLQAEYGYTF. The CDR3 nucleotides read TGCGCCAGCAGCCGAAACTACCTCCTGCAGGCAGAGTATGGCTACACCTTC.

This clonotype was seen at least ten times. This chain joins TRBV12-3 or TRBV12-4 and TRBJ2-1; no firm D call. This CDR3 comprises 14 residues. V gave up 3 bases and J gave up 4 bases, with 10 bases separating them. The CDR3 spells CASSLDPLYNEQFF. In DNA form, the CDR3 reads TGTGCCAGCAGTTTGGATCCCTTATACAATGAGCAGTTCTTC.

This clonotype was recorded once. An end of the junction differs from the germline gene, which may be a read error. The chain combines TRBV6-5 with TRBJ1-2, with 7 bases that match TRBD1. The CDR3 length is 14 residues. Per the germline V gene, CDR1 is MNHEY and CDR2 is SVGAGI. The CDR3 region is CVSSYAGGDCGYTF. In nucleotides, the CDR3 is TGTGTCAGCAGTTACGCAGGGGGGGACTGTGGCTACACCTTC.

This chain links TRBV11-2 with TRBJ2-3; a possible D gene is TRBD2 (5 bases). The CDR3 is 16 amino acids. Germline V gene sequence: CDR1 SGHAT, CDR2 FQNNGV. The V gene lost 6 bases and the J gene lost 7 bases, with 23 bases spanning the gap. The CDR3 nucleotides are TGTGCCAGCAGGCCTAGCAGGAGGCTTGGGGTAAATACGCAGTATTTT. Protein product: CASRPSRRLGVNTQYF.